The next 5 T cell receptor beta chains were all read from a single sample in a study of cytomegalovirus exposure and HLA in healthy donors. Assay used: immunoSEQ multiplex PCR; TCRdb lists only in-frame clones, some missing. The sample shows some 74,000 clones, 80% to 95% of them seen only once. Sequenced sample: PBMCs. The receptors stem from a woman aged 30 to 39 in good health and CMV-seronegative.

CDR3 sequence reads: CASSVGGRGTEAFF. CDR3 sequence (DNA): TGTGCCAGCAGCGTAGGTGGAAGGGGCACTGAAGCTTTCTTT. The chain employs TRBV9 and TRBJ1-1; a weak D match, TRBD1 (5 bases). The CDR3 is made up of 14 amino acids. The germline CDR1 and CDR2 sequences are SGDLS and YYNGEE. Trimming stripped 0 bases from V and 4 bases from J, with 10 bases between.

The chain couples TRBV4-1 to TRBJ1-5; 7 bases agree with TRBD1. CDR1 and CDR2 (germline): MGHRA, YSYEKL. With 4 bases clipped from V and 6 bases from J, the junction kept 3 bases outside the gene matches. The CDR3 length is 13 residues. The CDR3 DNA reads TGCGCCAGCAGCCGAGACAGGGCTCAGCCCCAGCATTTT. This translates into CASSRDRAQPQHF.

The chain uses TRBV14 and TRBJ2-1; 11 bases fit TRBD2. Germline CDR1 reads SGHDN; CDR2 reads FVKESK. The CDR3 covers 16 residues. V shed 1 base, J shed 8 bases, and the junction held 7 bases outside the gene matches. CDR3 nucleotides: TGTGCCAGCAGCCAAGCCCCCGGGACTAGCGGCTATGAGCAGTTCTTC. Residues: CASSQAPGTSGYEQFF.

The chain has TRBV19 and TRBJ2-4, with 13 bases that match TRBD2. Trimming at V came to 2 bases and at J to 8 bases, leaving 9 bases not matched to a gene. The CDR3 extends over 17 amino acids. The germline V gene encodes CDR1 LNHDA and CDR2 SQIVND (reference sequence). CDR3 residues: CASSIPKGLAGRDIQYF. Written as DNA, the CDR3 is TGTGCCAGTAGTATACCGAAGGGACTAGCGGGAAGAGACATTCAGTACTTC.

This clone has just one count. The chain joins TRBV25-1 to TRBJ2-7; D is possibly TRBD1 (6 bases). Germline CDR1 MGHDK, CDR2 SYGVNS. The CDR3 covers 13 residues. Trimming shortened V by 6 bases and J by 4 bases, and 13 bases separated the two germline ends. The CDR3 DNA reads TGTGCCAGCAGGGACAGTCTAACATACGAGCAGTACTTC. As protein: CASRDSLTYEQYF.